This entry features one TCR beta chain sequence. This entry is derived from a study of T cells after yellow fever vaccination. TCRdb analysed the 5' RACE reads with MiXCR anew, one entry per CDR3 protein. This sample yields 300,000 or so distinct CDR3 sequences, of which 7% to 10% are seen a single time; approximately 15% belongs to the top ten. V was clipped by 0 bases and J by 0 bases, with 6 bases between them. CDR3 length: 14 amino acids. CDR1 SGHNT and CDR2 YYREEE come from the germline V gene (reference sequence). This TCR was recovered from a man between 18 and 29 years old who received the YFV17D yellow fever vaccine. Sequencing used PBMCs, obtained approximately 47 days after the first yellow fever vaccination. This sequence joins TRBV5-4 and TRBJ2-5, with D uncertain. CDR3 sequence: CASSLDLHQETQYF. Written as DNA, the CDR3 is TGTGCCAGCAGCTTGGATCTCCACCAAGAGACCCAGTACTTC. Looking up the rest from reference TRBV5-4 and TRBJ2-5 gives the full variable domain: ETGVTQSPTHLIKTRGQQVTLRCSSQSGHNTVSWYQQALGQGPQFIFQYYREEENGRGNFPPRFSGLQFPNYSSELNVNALELDDSALYLCASSLDLHQETQYFGPGTRLLVL.